This T cell receptor beta chain was sequenced for a study of memory CD4+ T cells and cytomegalovirus serostatus (dated 2019 in TCRdb). In terms of the full investigation: The cohort included approximately 35 healthy adults from Belgium, of whom 9 were CMV seropositive and about 25 were CMV seronegative. To replicate a published TCR-based CMV serostatus classifier, the researchers sequenced the CD4+ memory TCRbeta repertoires of a Belgian cohort whose cytomegalovirus serostatus was known. What the authors observed across the whole study: On the Belgian cohort, the classifier based on the original framework reached a median bootstrapped AUC of about 0.96, with a 95% CI of 0.76-1.00. Only CD4+CD45RO+ memory cells were sequenced, in contrast to the original study, in which naive and memory CD4+ and CD8+ populations were covered. The results were interpreted as suggesting that the CMV-associated TCR signature is largely present in the CD4+ memory repertoire. For predicting CMV serostatus, the median bootstrapped AUC was approximately 0.95 using the original framework and approximately 0.9 using a US-trained random forest. Among the roughly 160 previously reported CMV-associated TCRbeta sequences, 67 showed up in the CD4+ memory repertoires, with each one found in between one and five individuals.

A FACSAria II was used to sort memory CD4+ T cells, defined as single viable CD3+CD4+CD8-CD45RO+ cells. To determine CMV serostatus, a Roche Elecsys assay was used that detects serum IgG against CMV pp150, pp28, p38 and p52. After thawing, total CD4+ T cells were enriched by positive selection with CD4 magnetic microbeads. Samples originated from another study that specifically interrogated the CD4+ T cell memory repertoire. Peripheral blood mononuclear cells were isolated and cryopreserved following standard operating procedures; serum was stored at -80 °C. The staining relied on CD3-PerCP (BW264/56), CD4-APC (RPA-T4), CD45RO-PE (UCHT1) and CD8-Pacific Orange (3B5) antibodies, and Sytox blue was used to exclude non-viable cells. Ends trimmed: V by 8 bases, J by 6 bases; bases unmatched to a gene: 10. The germline V gene (reference sequence) gives CDR1 as WNHNN and CDR2 as SYGVQD. The CDR3 starts with the cysteine, ends with the phenylalanine, and has 14 residues. Left in the record is the CDR3 DNA by itself, 42 bases read in frame from the first base.

Genomic DNA was extracted from sorted cells with the Quick-DNA Microprep Kit. TCRbeta DNA was amplified with the immunoSEQ hsTCRbeta kit following the manufacturer's protocol. An Illumina MiSeq instrument was used to sequence the TCRbeta libraries. Turning to the authors' computational methods: After out-of-frame sequences were removed, 2,204,828 distinct TCRbeta sequences remained, averaging around 67,000 per individual. Each individual was scored according to the count of 164 previously reported CMV-associated TCRbeta sequences and the total productive distinct TCRbeta count. A beta-binomial model was reimplemented in Python, and random forests from scikit-learn, run with default parameters, were trained on data from the US cohort. Classifier performance on the Belgian cohort was summarized as median AUC with percentile confidence intervals over 10,000 bootstrap iterations. This is the immuneACCESS table as TCRdb keeps it, with only in-frame sequences that have V and J called. A part of the clones is gone; compared with another copy, unresolved V genes explain less than half, and the rest is unexplained. V, J and clone size were drawn from that table, and D and trimming were deduced from the DNA. The sample includes approximately 41,000 clones, with less than 80% observed a single time. Nearly 6.5% of the sample goes to the ten largest clones.

A word on this clone: It has no known antigen specificity. Qualities for individual bases were not recorded, and no much larger clone is one base off.

The chain was built from TRBV10-1 and TRBJ2-4, with 7 bases matching TRBD1. The sequence was obtained from an adult in good health and CMV-seronegative. Sequencing used memory CD4+ T cells from blood. At the DNA level, the sequence is TGCGCCAGCCCGGGACAGCCTAGAATAAACATTCAGTACTTC. This translates into CASPGQPRINIQYF.